Following are 21 T cell receptor beta chains from one sample sequenced in a study of STAT5B mutations in CD4+ large granular lymphocyte leukemia. The protocol was immunoSEQ multiplex PCR, while the TCRdb copy is restricted to in-frame clones and leaves out a portion. The table shows about 35,000 clones, with roughly two thirds occurring only once. Material: CD4+ T cells from blood buffy coats. These TCRs come from a human donor in good health.

This chain uses TRBV7-3 with TRBJ1-1; D is unresolved. Trimming removed 0 bases from V and 2 bases from J, with 4 bases in between. The CDR3 consists of 13 residues. Per germline, CDR1 SGHTA and CDR2 FQGTGA. The CDR3 nucleotides are TGTGCCAGCAGCTTAACAGACAACACTGAAGCTTTCTTT. It yields the protein CASSLTDNTEAFF.

The gene calls are TRBV10-3 and TRBJ2-1, with 7 bases identical to TRBD2. Losses at the gene ends were 8 bases for V and 0 bases for J; bases not matched to a gene: 4. The CDR3 has 14 residues. Per germline, CDR1 ENHRY and CDR2 SYGVKD. CDR3: CAIGGGSSYNEQFF. The CDR3 region has the DNA TGTGCCATCGGGGGGGGGAGCTCCTACAATGAGCAGTTCTTC.

The chain combines TRBV15 with TRBJ1-5; the D is unclear. The CDR3 spans 16 residues. The V gene lost 0 bases and the J gene lost 3 bases, with 12 bases spanning the gap. Germline CDR1 is LNHNV and CDR2 is YYDKDF (reference sequence). This CDR3 is CATSRDNPGNNQPQHF. The CDR3 nucleotides are TGTGCCACCAGCAGAGATAATCCGGGGAACAATCAGCCCCAGCATTTT.

This clone has only one observation. This chain connects TRBV9 to TRBJ2-1, with D perhaps assigned TRBD1 or TRBD2 (5 bases each). This CDR3 region has 15 residues. In germline, CDR1 is SGDLS, CDR2 YYNGEE. Trimming took 4 bases from V and 0 from J, leaving 11 bases between them. Here the CDR3 reads CASSLGVSSYNEQFF. The CDR3 coding sequence is TGTGCCAGCAGCCTGGGGGTTAGCTCCTACAATGAGCAGTTCTTC. The full variable domain, rest sourced from reference TRBV9 and TRBJ2-1, is DSGVTQTPKHLITATGQRVTLRCSPRSGDLSVYWYQQSLDQGLQFLIQYYNGEERAKGNILERFSAQQFPDLHSELNLSSLELGDSALYFCASSLGVSSYNEQFFGPGTRLTVL.

The chain uses TRBV2 and TRBJ2-4; D not resolved. The CDR3 extends over 15 amino acids. Germline values: CDR1 SNHLY, CDR2 FYNNEI. V was trimmed by 5 bases and J by 1 base, leaving 12 bases between them. For the CDR3, the DNA is TGTGCCAGCAGTCATGACGAACTGGCCAAAAACATTCAGTACTTC. Amino acids: CASSHDELAKNIQYF.

This chain links TRBV5-1 with TRBJ1-1; 7 bases are a match to TRBD1. J was trimmed by 3 bases and V by 2 bases; bases with no gene match: 10. The CDR3 totals 16 residues. Germline CDR1 SGHRS, CDR2 YFSETQ. The CDR3 protein is CASSLPSQGLDTEAFF. CDR3 nucleotide sequence: TGCGCCAGCAGCTTACCCTCACAGGGGTTGGACACTGAAGCTTTCTTT.

The chain recombines TRBV4-3 with TRBJ2-7, with unresolved D. The germline CDR1 and CDR2 sequences are LGHNA and YSLEER. There are 13 residues in the CDR3. Trimming took 0 bases from V and 6 from J, leaving 9 bases between them. Written as DNA, the CDR3 is TGCGCCAGCAGCCAAGATCTTTTCGGCGAGCAGTACTTC. This codes for CASSQDLFGEQYF.

This clone was observed a few times. This chain connects TRBV10-2 to TRBJ1-1; a possible D gene is TRBD1 (6 bases). Germline CDR1 WSHSY, CDR2 SAAADI. This CDR3 comprises 14 residues. With 6 bases removed from V and 0 bases from J, the gap between germline ends came to 11 bases. DNA for the CDR3: TGCGCCAGCAGATCCGGGACACTGAACACTGAAGCTTTCTTT. This codes for CASRSGTLNTEAFF.

V usage is TRBV5-6 and J usage is TRBJ2-7; D unresolved. With 4 bases removed from V and 1 base from J, the gap between germline ends came to 15 bases. CDR1 and CDR2 from the germline V gene are SGHDT and YYEEEE. The CDR3 spans 15 residues. This chain's CDR3 is CASSPRAWRSYEQYF. DNA for the CDR3: TGTGCCAGCAGCCCCCGAGCCTGGAGATCCTACGAGCAGTACTTC.

This sequence joins TRBV18 and TRBJ1-5, with TRBD1 identical over 7 bases. The CDR3 loop spans 15 amino acids. The trim removed 3 bases at V and 2 bases at J, leaving 4 bases unmatched. Germline CDR1 KGHSH, CDR2 LQKENI. CDR3 in DNA: TGTGCCAGCTCACCGAACAGGGGTGGCAATCAGCCCCAGCATTTT. Its protein product is CASSPNRGGNQPQHF.

The chain has TRBV5-6 and TRBJ2-3; tentatively, D is TRBD1 (5 bases). Germline CDR1 SGHDT, CDR2 YYEEEE. Trimming shortened V by 4 bases and J by 3 bases, and 9 bases separated the two germline ends. CDR3 size: 13 residues. CDR3 in amino acids: CASSEKGTDTQYF. Written as DNA, the CDR3 is TGTGCCAGCAGCGAGAAGGGGACAGATACGCAGTATTTT.

The chain carries TRBV5-8 and TRBJ2-2; 10 bases map to TRBD1. The CDR3 is made up of 15 amino acids. J lost 5 bases, V lost 4 bases, and 5 bases had no gene match. Germline CDR1 SGHTS, CDR2 YDEGEE. The CDR3 nucleotides are TGTGCCAGCAGCCAGACAGGGGGCTTGACCGGGGAGCTGTTTTTT. Translated, it gives CASSQTGGLTGELFF.

The V and J genes are TRBV7-3 and TRBJ2-1, with 8 bases that match TRBD2. The germline CDR1 and CDR2 sequences are SGHTA and FQGTGA. J gave up 7 bases and V 2 bases, and 7 bases lay outside the gene matches. This CDR3 has 15 residues. As DNA, the CDR3 is TGTGCCAGCAGCTTAGGAGGTAGCGGGACTAATGAGCAGTTCTTC. It translates to CASSLGGSGTNEQFF. The complete variable domain, with remaining parts taken from reference TRBV7-3 and TRBJ2-1, reads GAGVSQTPSNKVTEKGKYVELRCDPISGHTALYWYRQSLGQGPEFLIYFQGTGAADDSGLPNDRFFAVRPEGSVSTLKIQRTERGDSAVYLCASSLGGSGTNEQFFGPGTRLTVL.

The CDR3 DNA reads TGTGCCAGCAGTTCTCCCGACAGGACCAAACCCCTCCACTTT. Protein sequence: CASSSPDRTKPLHF. The chain couples TRBV27 to TRBJ1-6, with a weak D call TRBD1 (6 bases). Trimming stripped 4 bases from V and 12 bases from J, with 16 bases between. This CDR3 contains 14 residues. Germline CDR1 and CDR2: MNHEY and SMNVEV (reference sequence).

By proportion, this clone is medium-sized. The CDR3 spells CASSQGVRGNGYTF. Written as DNA, the CDR3 is TGTGCCAGCAGCCAAGGGGTTAGGGGAAATGGCTACACCTTC. The genes are TRBV7-3 and TRBJ1-2, with D tentatively TRBD1 (5 bases). Germline CDR1 is SGHTA and CDR2 is FQGTGA. The ends were cut back, 5 bases at V and 6 bases at J, with 16 bases in the middle. The CDR3 spans 14 residues.

The chain carries TRBV4-1 and TRBJ1-5; TRBD1 might be the D (6 bases). The V gene's germline CDR1 is MGHRA and CDR2 YSYEKL. The V end lost 4 bases, the J end lost 5 bases, and 15 bases lay between the germline ends. CDR3 length: 15 amino acids. The CDR3 loop reads CASSLDTGSDQPQHF. CDR3 DNA: TGCGCCAGCAGCCTAGACACAGGGAGCGATCAGCCCCAGCATTTT.

The chain combines TRBV27 with TRBJ1-5; D remains unclear. This CDR3 has 13 residues. Trimming left V 3 bases short and J 2 bases short, with 5 bases between. From germline, CDR1 is MNHEY and CDR2 SMNVEV (reference sequence). The CDR3 DNA reads as TGTGCCAGCAGTTTCGTCCGCAATCAGCCCCAGCATTTT. This encodes CASSFVRNQPQHF.

The V call is TRBV5-4, the J call TRBJ1-2, with 8 bases that match TRBD1. CDR3 length: 14 amino acids. Germline CDR1 reads SGHNT; CDR2 reads YYREEE (reference sequence). The trim removed 4 bases at V and 3 bases at J, leaving 5 bases unmatched. Here the CDR3 DNA reads TGTGCCAGCAGCCCGGACAGGGAGGACTATGGCTACACCTTC. It translates to CASSPDREDYGYTF.

The chain is built from TRBV15 and TRBJ2-1; 7 positions agree with TRBD1. J gave up 1 base and V 1 base, and 1 base lay outside the gene matches. From germline, CDR1 is LNHNV and CDR2 YYDKDF (reference sequence). The CDR3 loop spans 15 amino acids. The CDR3 DNA reads as TGTGCCACCAGCAGAGGACAGGGATCCTACAATGAGCAGTTCTTC. Amino acid sequence: CATSRGQGSYNEQFF. Based on the CDR3 plus reference TRBV15 and TRBJ2-1, the full variable domain is DAMVIQNPRYQVTQFGKPVTLSCSQTLNHNVMYWYQQKSSQAPKLLFHYYDKDFNNEADTPDNFQSRRPNTSFCFLDIRSPGLGDTAMYLCATSRGQGSYNEQFFGPGTRLTVL.

The V gene is TRBV29-1, the J gene TRBJ1-2, with D perhaps TRBD1 (5 bases). V was clipped by 7 bases and J by 8 bases, with 23 bases between them. The CDR3 consists of 14 residues. CDR1 and CDR2 (germline): SQVTM, ANQGSEA. CDR3 sequence: CSARESRGLGGYTF. The DNA for the CDR3 is TGCAGCGCCCGCGAGAGTCGGGGCCTAGGGGGCTACACCTTC. The whole variable domain, remainder taken from reference TRBV29-1 and TRBJ1-2, is SAVISQKPSRDICQRGTSLTIQCQVDSQVTMMFWYRQQPGQSLTLIATANQGSEATYESGFVIDKFPISRPNLTFSTLTVSNMSPEDSSIYLCSARESRGLGGYTFGSGTRLTVV.

The chain recombines TRBV5-1 with TRBJ2-7; TRBD2 matches 7 bases. V dropped 2 bases and J dropped 4; count of bases not matched to a gene: 9. CDR1 is SGHRS and CDR2 is YFSETQ in the germline V gene. The CDR3 loop spans 15 amino acids. CDR3 loop: CASSFIAGGVYEQYF. The CDR3 nucleotides are TGCGCCAGCAGCTTTATAGCGGGCGGGGTTTACGAGCAGTACTTC.